This paragraph covers one T cell receptor beta chain sequence. Its antigen is currently unknown. In the PCR, 60 Vbeta and 13 Jbeta primers were used. Sequencing used immunoSEQ multiplex PCR; TCRdb keeps in-frame clones, though not all of them. The sample has around 160,000 clones. These data belong to a study of cytomegalovirus exposure and HLA in healthy donors. The overall study: Ancestry clustering placed roughly 86% of approximately 370 genotyped donors in the Caucasian-associated cluster. Study results and limitations: TRBV6-2, TRBV6-3 and other indistinguishable V segments were excluded. In vitro assays verified that three CMV-associated chains recognized CMV antigens specifically. The classifier reportedly diagnosed cytomegalovirus status with high specificity and sensitivity.

The germline V and J ends were trimmed by 1 base and 3 bases, with 9 bases remaining between them. CDR1 SGHVS and CDR2 FNYEAQ come from the germline V gene. CDR3 length: 14 residues. Source material: PBMCs. The chain recombines TRBV7-6 with TRBJ1-1; unclear D gene. This TCR was sampled from a woman between 45 and 65 years old in good health and CMV-seronegative. The CDR3: CASSLVTAYTEAFF. The CDR3 DNA follows: TGTGCCAGCAGCTTAGTTACAGCTTACACTGAAGCTTTCTTT.